Sequencing of this TCR beta chain was carried out in a study of blood T cells in healthy people across ages (dated by TCRdb to 2014 to 2015). For context, the study as a whole: Template switching captured roughly one uniquely barcoded TCR beta cDNA molecule per two T cells in model experiments. To avoid experimental bias, donors of different ages were spread randomly across the sequencing lanes. Four age groups were formed from the donors: young (average approximately 15 years), middle-aged (more than 35), aged (62) and long-lived (less than 85). The study analyzed two additional independent replicas of 1 million unique cDNA reads from the same blood draw for two donors, one aged 18 to 30 and one aged 80 or older. The study measured age-related changes in TCR beta repertoire diversity using deep sequencing normalized with unique cDNA molecular identifiers. On the study overall, not on this receptor specifically: Observed TCR beta diversity per million T cells fell roughly linearly with age, and a significant reduction was already apparent by age around 44. The percentage of naive T cells measured by flow cytometry correlated strongly with observed TCR beta diversity. Conclusive comparison of naive and antigen-experienced compartments was prevented by the profiling of bulk unsorted PBMCs. Estimates of total diversity from one million sequenced T cells were regarded as lower bounds and underestimates. The CMV infection status of donors was not known, potentially confounding age-related changes in expanded clonotypes. The long-lived group showed more naive CD4+ T cells, fewer expanded clones and increased TCR diversity than the aged group, suggesting age selection.

Per the germline V gene (reference sequence), SEHNR is the CDR1 and FQNEAQ is the CDR2. The V end loses 8 bases and the J end loses 1 base, and a stretch of 14 bases separates them. The cysteine opens and the phenylalanine closes a CDR3 of 14 amino acids. Of the read, only the CDR3 DNA is kept; its 42 bases are in frame from base 1. Libraries were made using 5' RACE. The sample was run on an Illumina HiSeq 2500. A second PCR of about 7 to 12 cycles was performed with a sample-barcoded 5' primer and a J-beta primer mix. Each TCR beta cDNA molecule received a unique molecular identifier from a template-switch 5' adaptor carrying 12 random nucleotides. At least 3 million CDR3-containing paired-end reads were obtained from each sample. First-strand cDNA was synthesized from all RNA with the Mint cDNA synthesis kit, primed by a TRBC-specific oligonucleotide. Following uracil-DNA glycosylase treatment, all cDNA underwent a first 18-cycle PCR with the universal primers M1SS and BC2_uni_R. From the authors' description of their analysis: Normalization of each sample was performed by random selection of 1 million high-quality reads, each carrying a distinct molecular identifier. Instead of being binned into consensus sequences, reads with shared molecular identifiers were discarded. MiTCR, with a Q25 quality threshold and the strictest error-elimination algorithm, was used for CDR3 identification, clonotype clustering and error correction. A nonparametric unseen species model with Euler transformation was used to estimate a lower bound on total TCR beta diversity. TCRdb redid the processing of the public reads, applying fastp at Q25 and MiXCR, and retained in-frame beta chains. Under each unique CDR3 protein, matching rows form one entry showing the most common genes and DNA. The V and J calls come from TCRdb's annotation, not from the publication. The sample table contains around 320,000 distinct CDR3 sequences; only one count was recorded for roughly 26% of them. The ten largest clones represent about 30% of the sample.

This clonotype was counted a few times. Its antigen is not yet known. Base qualities are not recorded, but no much larger clone differs from it by a single base. Donors were 35 to 40 systemically healthy Caucasian individuals from Russia aged about 6 to 100 years. Ten milliliters of peripheral blood were drawn from each donor into EDTA-treated Vacutainer tubes. PBMCs were isolated by Ficoll-Paque density-gradient centrifugation, with at least 6 million obtained per sample. Total RNA, at least 5.5 micrograms per sample, was extracted from PBMCs with Trizol reagent. For every donor, an aliquot of PBMCs went through flow cytometry to measure the percentages of naive CD45RAhigh/CD27high T cells.

Sequenced: blood. The rearranged chain carries TRBV7-9 and TRBJ2-5, with a tentative D gene TRBD2 over 5 matching bases. This clonotype was sampled from a woman aged 70 to 79 in good health. The CDR3 region: CASLTSGIQETQYF. The nucleotide sequence reads TGTGCCAGCCTTACGTCGGGGATCCAAGAGACCCAGTACTTC.